The present T cell receptor (beta chain) was sequenced within a study of shared clonotypes between healthy human individuals. At the level of the study: Aged 18 to 49, the donors were a couple of women and a few men.

Every unsorted PBMC PCR replicate was loaded with about 300 ng DNA, some 31,000 T cell genomes. With ten immunoSEQ deep assay plates, unsorted PBMC DNA underwent sequencing. Clones were sequenced by immunoSEQ multiplex PCR, and TCRdb holds only the in-frame ones, with some missing. This table holds approximately 500,000 clones, about 80% found once. The study enrolled healthy HIV-negative adults without recent acute infections or vaccinations as donors. V was clipped by 4 bases and J by 3 bases; unmatched bases: 7. The germline V gene encodes CDR1 SGHRS and CDR2 YFSETQ. The CDR3 consists of 15 residues.

The chain carries TRBV5-1 and TRBJ1-5; the match to TRBD1 covers 7 bases. The sequencing input was PBMCs. The TCR was taken from a woman aged 40 to 50 in good health. Some clones in this sample may be carry-over from other donors' samples. The CDR3 sequence: CASSVQGDSNQPQHF. The CDR3 DNA reads as TGCGCCAGCAGCGTCCAGGGGGACTCCAATCAGCCCCAGCATTTT.